This entry is about one T cell receptor beta chain. What this receptor recognizes is not known. No base qualities exist here, and no much larger clone lies one base off it. The sample is drawn from a study of OX40 agonist ivuxolimab in advanced cancers. For the wider study: The costimulatory receptor OX40 (CD134) was targeted by ivuxolimab, a fully human IgG2 agonistic monoclonal antibody. Intravenous ivuxolimab was administered to patients every 2 weeks at six dose levels: 0.01, 0.1, 0.3, 1.5, 3 and 10 mg/kg. Of the approximately 50 dose-escalation patients, hepatocellular carcinoma was present in about 20, melanoma in around 15, renal cell carcinoma in 9 and head and neck cancer in 9. The dose-escalation cohort was about 83% male with a mean age of 60 years, ranging from roughly 20 to 80. Prior anti-PD-1, anti-PD-L1 or anti-CTLA-4 therapy was permitted, and approximately 39% of dose-escalation patients had received checkpoint inhibitors. Partial responses occurred in three dose-escalation patients: two with cutaneous melanoma and one with hepatocellular carcinoma. The purpose of peripheral TCRbeta sequencing was to test whether ivuxolimab changed TCR sequence diversity and led to clonal T-cell expansion. The paper describes the monotherapy dose-escalation part (N of about 57 patients) of the phase I trial of ivuxolimab.

Summary of the overall study and its limitations: The antigen specificity of the peripheral T cells that underwent clonal expansion was not determined. Partial responders in the 0.1-3.0 mg/kg groups had among the lowest normalized peripheral clonal expansion, especially among CD8+ T cells. On average, CD8+ T cells showed more expanded clones than CD4+ T cells after ivuxolimab. At doses from 0.1 to 3.0 mg/kg, clonal expansion was seen in both CD4+ and CD8+ blood T cells between baseline and week 6. Low levels of normalized T-cell clonal expansion were also shown by some nonresponding patients.

Genomic DNA was isolated from the sorted cells so that the TCRbeta CDR3 region could be sequenced. TCRbeta CDR3 regions were sequenced using the immunoSEQ Assay. TCRdb limited this immuneACCESS table to in-frame rearrangements with V and J called. A share of clones is missing; checked studies link under half to unresolved V genes, and the rest is unexplained. Recorded for this sample are about 70,000 clones; around 87% of them occurred a single time. The ten top clones hold under 3.5% of the sample. Patients with autoimmune disease history or receiving systemic immunosuppression were excluded from the trial. In every dose cohort, peripheral blood was drawn for TCR sequencing at baseline, cycle 4 day 1, and cycle 7 day 1. The samples were taken from a phase I, first-in-human, multicenter, open-label dose-escalation trial of ivuxolimab. Adults with locally advanced or metastatic head and neck squamous cell, hepatocellular, melanoma or renal cell carcinoma were enrolled in the trial. Before TCR sequencing, CD4+ T cells and CD8+ T cells were sorted from peripheral blood as separate populations.

The CDR3 holds 15 amino acids from the cysteine to the phenylalanine. Just the 45-base CDR3 DNA is kept, in frame starting at base 1. The germline V gene provides CDR1 LGHNA and CDR2 YSLEER. V is pruned by 3 bases and J by 2 bases, leaving 4 bases of the junction without a gene match. This receptor was obtained from an adult with an advanced solid tumor such as melanoma, head and neck, liver or kidney cancer. Sequenced here: CD4+ or CD8+ T cells sorted from blood, sampled in a trial of the OX40 agonist ivuxolimab. The chain is assembled from TRBV4-3 and TRBJ2-1; TRBD2 aligns with 7 central bases. The sequenced DNA: TGCGCCAGCAGCCAGGACGGGGGGACCTACAATGAGCAGTTCTTC. This yields the protein CASSQDGGTYNEQFF.